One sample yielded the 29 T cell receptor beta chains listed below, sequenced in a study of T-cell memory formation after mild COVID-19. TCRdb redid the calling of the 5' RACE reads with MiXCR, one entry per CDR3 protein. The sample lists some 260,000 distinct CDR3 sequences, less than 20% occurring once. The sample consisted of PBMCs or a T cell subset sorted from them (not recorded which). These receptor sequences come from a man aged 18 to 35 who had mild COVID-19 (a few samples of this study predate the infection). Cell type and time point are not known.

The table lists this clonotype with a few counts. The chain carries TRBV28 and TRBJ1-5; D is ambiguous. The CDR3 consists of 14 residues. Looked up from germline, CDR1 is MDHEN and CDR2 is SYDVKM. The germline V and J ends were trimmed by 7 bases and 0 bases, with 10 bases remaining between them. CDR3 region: CASIGGYSNQPQHF. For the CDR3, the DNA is TGTGCCAGCATCGGCGGCTATAGCAATCAGCCCCAGCATTTT.

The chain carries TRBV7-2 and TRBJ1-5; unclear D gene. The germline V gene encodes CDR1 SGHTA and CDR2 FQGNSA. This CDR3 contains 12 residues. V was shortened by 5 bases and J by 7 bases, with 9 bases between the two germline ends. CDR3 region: CASSHIKQPQHF. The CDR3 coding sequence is TGTGCCAGCAGCCACATCAAACAGCCCCAGCATTTT.

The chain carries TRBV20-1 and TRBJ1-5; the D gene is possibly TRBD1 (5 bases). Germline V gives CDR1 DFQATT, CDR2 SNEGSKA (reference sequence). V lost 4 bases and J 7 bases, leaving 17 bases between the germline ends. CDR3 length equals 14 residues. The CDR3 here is CSAITGSPAQPQHF. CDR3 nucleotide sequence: TGCAGTGCTATCACAGGATCCCCGGCCCAGCCCCAGCATTTT.

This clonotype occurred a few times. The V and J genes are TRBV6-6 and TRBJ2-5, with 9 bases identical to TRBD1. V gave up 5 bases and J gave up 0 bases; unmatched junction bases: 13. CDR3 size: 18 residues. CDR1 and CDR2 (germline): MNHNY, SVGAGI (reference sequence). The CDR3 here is CASSPGQGGGHYQETQYF. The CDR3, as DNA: TGTGCCAGCAGTCCGGGACAGGGTGGCGGTCATTACCAAGAGACCCAGTACTTC.

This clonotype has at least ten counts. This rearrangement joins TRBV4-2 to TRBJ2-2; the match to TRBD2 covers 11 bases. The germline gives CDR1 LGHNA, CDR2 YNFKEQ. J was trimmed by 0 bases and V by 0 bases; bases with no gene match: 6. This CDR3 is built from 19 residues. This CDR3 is CASSQEFSGGATNTGELFF. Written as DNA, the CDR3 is TGTGCCAGCAGCCAAGAATTTAGCGGGGGGGCTACGAACACCGGGGAGCTGTTTTTT.

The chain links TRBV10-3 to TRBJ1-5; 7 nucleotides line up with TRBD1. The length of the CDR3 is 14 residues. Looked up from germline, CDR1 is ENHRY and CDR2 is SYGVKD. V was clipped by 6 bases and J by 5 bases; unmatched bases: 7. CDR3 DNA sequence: TGTGCCATCAGCCCCGGACAGGCTTATCAGCCCCAGCATTTT. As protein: CAISPGQAYQPQHF.

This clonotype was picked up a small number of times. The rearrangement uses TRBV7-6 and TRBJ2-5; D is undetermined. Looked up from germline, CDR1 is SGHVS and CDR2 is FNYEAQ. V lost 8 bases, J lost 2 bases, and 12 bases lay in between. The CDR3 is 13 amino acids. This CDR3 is CASAEWGQETQYF. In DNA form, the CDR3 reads TGTGCCAGCGCCGAGTGGGGTCAAGAGACCCAGTACTTC.

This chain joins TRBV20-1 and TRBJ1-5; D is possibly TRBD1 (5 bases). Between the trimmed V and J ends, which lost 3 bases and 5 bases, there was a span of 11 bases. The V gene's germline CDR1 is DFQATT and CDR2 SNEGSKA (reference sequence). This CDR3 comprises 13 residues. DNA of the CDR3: TGCAGTGCTAGGCAGGGAGAGGATCAGCCCCAGCATTTT. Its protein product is CSARQGEDQPQHF.

CDR3 nucleotide sequence: TGTGCCAGCAGCTTAGCTGTACTCAGGGCGGATGGCTACACCTTC. Residues: CASSLAVLRADGYTF. This sequence joins TRBV7-9 and TRBJ1-2; TRBD1 is a possible D gene (5 bases). Germline CDR1 is SEHNR and CDR2 is FQNEAQ (reference sequence). This CDR3 contains 15 residues. Trimming stripped 0 bases from V and 6 bases from J, with 14 bases between.

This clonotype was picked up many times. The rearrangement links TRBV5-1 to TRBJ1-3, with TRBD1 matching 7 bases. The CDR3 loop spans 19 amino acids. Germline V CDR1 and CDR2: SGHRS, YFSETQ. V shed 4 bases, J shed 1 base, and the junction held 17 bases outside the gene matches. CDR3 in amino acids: CASSLRPAGQVDSGNTIYF. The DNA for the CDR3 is TGCGCCAGCAGCCTGAGACCTGCCGGACAGGTCGATTCTGGAAACACCATATATTTT.

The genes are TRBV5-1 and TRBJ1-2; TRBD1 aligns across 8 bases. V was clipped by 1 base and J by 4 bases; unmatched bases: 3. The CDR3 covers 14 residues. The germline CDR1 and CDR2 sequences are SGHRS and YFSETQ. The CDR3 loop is CASSLTGGAYGYTF. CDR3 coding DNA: TGCGCCAGCAGCTTGACAGGGGGAGCCTATGGCTACACCTTC.

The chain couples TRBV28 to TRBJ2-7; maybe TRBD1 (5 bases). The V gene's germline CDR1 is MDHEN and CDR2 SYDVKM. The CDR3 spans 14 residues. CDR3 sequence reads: CASSLFRGSYEQYV. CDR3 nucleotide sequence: TGTGCCAGCAGCTTATTTAGGGGCTCCTACGAGCAGTACGTC.

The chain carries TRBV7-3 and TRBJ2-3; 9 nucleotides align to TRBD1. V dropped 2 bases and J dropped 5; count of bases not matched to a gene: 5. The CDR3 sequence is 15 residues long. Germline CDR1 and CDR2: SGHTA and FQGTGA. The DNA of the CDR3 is TGTGCCAGCAGCTTATTACAGGGGGCCGGAGATACGCAGTATTTT. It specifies CASSLLQGAGDTQYF.

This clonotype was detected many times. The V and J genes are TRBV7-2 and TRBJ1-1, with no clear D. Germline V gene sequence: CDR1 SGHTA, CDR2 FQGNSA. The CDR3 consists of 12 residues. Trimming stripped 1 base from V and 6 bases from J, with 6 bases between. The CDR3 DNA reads TGTGCCAGCAGCTTAGAAGCCGCTGAAGCTTTCTTT. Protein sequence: CASSLEAAEAFF.

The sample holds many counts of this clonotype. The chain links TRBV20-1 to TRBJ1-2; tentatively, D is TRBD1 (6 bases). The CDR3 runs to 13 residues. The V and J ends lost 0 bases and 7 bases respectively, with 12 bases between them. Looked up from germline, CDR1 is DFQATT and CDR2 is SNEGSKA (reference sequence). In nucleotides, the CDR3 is TGCAGTGCTAGAGATGGGACATCGGGTGGCTACACCTTC. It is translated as CSARDGTSGGYTF.

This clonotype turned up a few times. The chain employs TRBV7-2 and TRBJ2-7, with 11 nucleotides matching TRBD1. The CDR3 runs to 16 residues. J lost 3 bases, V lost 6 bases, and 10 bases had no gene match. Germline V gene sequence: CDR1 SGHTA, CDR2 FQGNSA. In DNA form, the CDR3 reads TGTGCCAGCAGGCGTTACGGGACAGGGGGTTACTACGAGCAGTACTTC. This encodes CASRRYGTGGYYEQYF.

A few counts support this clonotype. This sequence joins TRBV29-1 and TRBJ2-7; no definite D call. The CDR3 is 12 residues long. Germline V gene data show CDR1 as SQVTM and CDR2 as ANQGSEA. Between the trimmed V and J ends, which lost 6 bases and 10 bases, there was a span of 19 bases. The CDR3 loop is CSVASGPTRQYF. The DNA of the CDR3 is TGCAGCGTCGCATCCGGGCCAACCCGACAGTACTTC.

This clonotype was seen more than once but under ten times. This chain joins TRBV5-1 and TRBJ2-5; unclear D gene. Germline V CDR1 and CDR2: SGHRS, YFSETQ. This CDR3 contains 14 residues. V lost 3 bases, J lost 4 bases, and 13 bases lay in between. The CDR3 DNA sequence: TGCGCCAGCAGCTCGGACCGCTCGGGAGAGACCCAGTACTTC. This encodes CASSSDRSGETQYF.

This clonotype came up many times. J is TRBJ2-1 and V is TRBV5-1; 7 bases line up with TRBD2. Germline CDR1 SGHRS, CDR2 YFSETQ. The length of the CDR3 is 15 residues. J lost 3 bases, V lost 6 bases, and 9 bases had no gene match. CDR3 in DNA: TGCGCCAGCACCCTGTGGGGGGGGAGCTACAATGAGCAGTTCTTC. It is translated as CASTLWGGSYNEQFF.

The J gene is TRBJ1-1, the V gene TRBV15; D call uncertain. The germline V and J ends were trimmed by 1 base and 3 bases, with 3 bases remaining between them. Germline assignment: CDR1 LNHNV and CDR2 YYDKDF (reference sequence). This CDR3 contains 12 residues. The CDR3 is CATSRADTEAFF. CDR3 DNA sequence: TGTGCCACCAGCAGAGCCGACACTGAAGCTTTCTTT.

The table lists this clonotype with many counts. The CDR3 region has the DNA TGTGCCAGCAGTTCCGGGACAGGGTTGAGTGAAAAACTGTTTTTT. Residues: CASSSGTGLSEKLFF. The chain joins TRBV12-3 or TRBV12-4 to TRBJ1-4; 9 bases map to TRBD1. The CDR3 covers 15 residues. With V trimmed by 4 bases and J by 7 bases, 7 bases remained unmatched.

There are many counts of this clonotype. CDR3: CASSLGTGGEQYV. CDR3 sequence (DNA): TGTGCCAGCAGCTTAGGAACAGGGGGCGAGCAGTACGTC. This chain links TRBV7-2 with TRBJ2-7; 8 bases are a match to TRBD1. Germline CDR1 is SGHTA and CDR2 is FQGNSA. CDR3 length: 13 amino acids. V dropped 1 base and J dropped 6; count of bases not matched to a gene: 2.

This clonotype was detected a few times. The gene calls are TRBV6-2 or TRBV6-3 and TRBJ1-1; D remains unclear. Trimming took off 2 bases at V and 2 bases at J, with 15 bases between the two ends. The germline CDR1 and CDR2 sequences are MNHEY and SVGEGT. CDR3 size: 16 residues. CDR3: CASSYPPLAANTEAFF. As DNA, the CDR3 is TGTGCCAGCAGTTACCCCCCCCTGGCAGCTAACACTGAAGCTTTCTTT.

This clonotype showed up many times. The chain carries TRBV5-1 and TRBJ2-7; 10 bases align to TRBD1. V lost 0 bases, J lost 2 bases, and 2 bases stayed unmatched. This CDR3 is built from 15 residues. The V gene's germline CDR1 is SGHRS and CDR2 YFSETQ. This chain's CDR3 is CASSLVGQGAYEQYF. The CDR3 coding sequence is TGCGCCAGCAGCTTGGTAGGACAGGGGGCCTACGAGCAGTACTTC.

Here the CDR3 DNA reads TGTGCCAGCAGCTTAGTCGGAGCGGCTAATGAAAAACTGTTTTTT. Protein product: CASSLVGAANEKLFF. The chain employs TRBV7-2 and TRBJ1-4; D ambiguous. The length of the CDR3 is 15 residues. The germline gives CDR1 SGHTA, CDR2 FQGNSA. Trimming stripped 1 base from V and 3 bases from J, with 9 bases between.

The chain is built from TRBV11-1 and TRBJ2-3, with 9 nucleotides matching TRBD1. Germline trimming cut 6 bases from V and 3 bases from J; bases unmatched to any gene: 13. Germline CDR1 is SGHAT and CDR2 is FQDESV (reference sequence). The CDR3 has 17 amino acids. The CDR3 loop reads CASSPKLGQGVTDTQYF. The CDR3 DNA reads TGTGCCAGCAGTCCTAAGCTGGGACAGGGAGTTACAGATACGCAGTATTTT. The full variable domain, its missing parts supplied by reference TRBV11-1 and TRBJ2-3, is EAEVAQSPRYKITEKSQAVAFWCDPISGHATLYWYRQILGQGPELLVQFQDESVVDDSQLPKDRFSAERLKGVDSTLKIQPAELGDSAMYLCASSPKLGQGVTDTQYFGPGTRLTVL.

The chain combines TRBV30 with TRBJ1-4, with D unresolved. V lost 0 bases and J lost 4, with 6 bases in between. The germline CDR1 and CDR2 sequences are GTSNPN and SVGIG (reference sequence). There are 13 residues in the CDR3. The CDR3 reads CAWSVALNEKLFF. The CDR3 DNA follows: TGTGCCTGGAGTGTAGCCCTTAATGAAAAACTGTTTTTT.

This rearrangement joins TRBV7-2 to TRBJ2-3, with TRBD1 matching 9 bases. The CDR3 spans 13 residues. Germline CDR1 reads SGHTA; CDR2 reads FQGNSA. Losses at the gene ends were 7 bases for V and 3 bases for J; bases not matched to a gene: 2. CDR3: CASKTGGTDTQYF. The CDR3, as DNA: TGTGCCAGCAAGACAGGGGGTACAGATACGCAGTATTTT.

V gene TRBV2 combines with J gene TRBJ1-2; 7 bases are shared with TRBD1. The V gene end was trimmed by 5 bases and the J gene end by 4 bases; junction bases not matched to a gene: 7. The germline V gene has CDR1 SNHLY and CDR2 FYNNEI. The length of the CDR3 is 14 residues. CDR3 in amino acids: CASSSNRGAYGYTF. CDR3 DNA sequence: TGTGCCAGCAGTTCCAACAGGGGTGCCTATGGCTACACCTTC.